These 29 T cell receptor beta chains were all obtained from the same sample, sequenced in a study of cytomegalovirus exposure and HLA in healthy donors. Researchers ran the PCR with 60 Vbeta and 13 Jbeta primers. Produced via immunoSEQ multiplex PCR; TCRdb's table is partial and in-frame only. The sample contains 120,000 to 150,000 clones, over 75% of which appear only once. The sequenced sample consisted of PBMCs. All receptors come from a male donor in good health and CMV-seronegative.

The chain carries TRBV27 and TRBJ2-7; weak D call: TRBD2 (6 bases). Germline values: CDR1 MNHEY, CDR2 SMNVEV (reference sequence). CDR3 size: 14 residues. V dropped 10 bases and J dropped 2 bases, with 18 bases sitting between them. The CDR3 DNA reads TGTGCCATAAGAGCGGGCAGGCCACCCTACGAGCAGTACTTC. Its translation is CAIRAGRPPYEQYF.

The chain has TRBV7-9 and TRBJ1-4, with D tentatively TRBD1 (6 bases). CDR1 and CDR2 from the germline V gene are SEHNR and FQNEAQ (reference sequence). V was pared by 4 bases and J by 6 bases, with 15 bases between. The CDR3 extends over 15 amino acids. CDR3 DNA sequence: TGTGCCAGCAGCTGGGGGGGCGAAGTGTATGAAAAACTGTTTTTT. As protein: CASSWGGEVYEKLFF.

This clone has only one observation. The gene calls are TRBV27 and TRBJ2-2; TRBD2 matches 13 bases. Per the germline V gene, CDR1 is MNHEY and CDR2 is SMNVEV (reference sequence). The CDR3 contains 16 residues. Trimming at V came to 7 bases and at J to 4 bases, leaving 6 bases not matched to a gene. In nucleotides, the CDR3 is TGTGCCAGCAAAGGACTAGCGGGAGATGGCACCGGGGAGCTGTTTTTT. Translating gives CASKGLAGDGTGELFF.

This chain links TRBV7-8 with TRBJ1-5, with 10 bases fitting TRBD1. This CDR3 spans 15 amino acids. Germline CDR1 reads SGHVS; CDR2 reads FQNEAQ. Germline trimming cut 6 bases from V and 3 bases from J; bases unmatched to any gene: 5. The CDR3: CASRPDRGANQPQHF. CDR3 bases: TGTGCCAGCAGACCGGACAGGGGGGCCAATCAGCCCCAGCATTTT.

This clone has more than one count but fewer than ten. The V and J genes are TRBV19 and TRBJ2-1; perhaps TRBD2 as D (6 bases). Deletions cut 7 bases from V and 7 bases from J, with 8 bases between. CDR1 and CDR2 from the germline V gene are LNHDA and SQIVND (reference sequence). The CDR3 sequence is 11 residues long. As DNA, the CDR3 is TGTGCCAGTATGGAGGGGAATGAGCAGTTCTTC. Its translation: CASMEGNEQFF. Based on the CDR3 plus reference TRBV19 and TRBJ2-1, the full variable domain is DGGITQSPKYLFRKEGQNVTLSCEQNLNHDAMYWYRQDPGQGLRLIYYSQIVNDFQKGDIAEGYSVSREKKESFPLTVTSAQKNPTAFYLCASMEGNEQFFGPGTRLTVL.

The genes are TRBV15 and TRBJ1-5; the D gene is possibly TRBD1 (5 bases). V shed 8 bases and J shed 5 bases, with 16 bases lying between them. This CDR3 is built from 14 residues. Germline values: CDR1 LNHNV, CDR2 YYDKDF (reference sequence). CDR3 sequence reads: CATEPGERDQPQHF. The CDR3 region has the DNA TGTGCCACCGAGCCGGGGGAACGGGATCAGCCCCAGCATTTT.

This chain connects TRBV11-2 to TRBJ2-7, with 10 nucleotides matching TRBD2. The CDR3 spans 14 residues. The germline CDR1 and CDR2 sequences are SGHAT and FQNNGV. Germline trimming cut 4 bases from V and 6 bases from J; bases unmatched to any gene: 6. The CDR3 loop is CASSWTSGSVEQYF. The CDR3 bases are TGTGCCAGCAGCTGGACTAGCGGTTCCGTCGAGCAGTACTTC. Full variable domain (missing parts from reference TRBV11-2 and TRBJ2-7): EAGVAQSPRYKIIEKRQSVAFWCNPISGHATLYWYQQILGQGPKLLIQFQNNGVVDDSQLPKDRFSAERLKGVDSTLKIQPAKLEDSAVYLCASSWTSGSVEQYFGPGTRLTVT.

The CDR3: CASSQANYGYTF. CDR3 nucleotide sequence: TGTGCCAGCAGCCAGGCGAACTATGGCTACACCTTC. The chain carries TRBV9 and TRBJ1-2; D gene ambiguous. There are 12 residues in the CDR3. Germline V gives CDR1 SGDLS, CDR2 YYNGEE. V was clipped by 4 bases and J by 2 bases, with 6 bases between them.

V gene TRBV4-1 combines with J gene TRBJ2-7, with D unresolved. The V end lost 4 bases, the J end lost 3 bases, and 13 bases lay between the germline ends. There are 14 residues in the CDR3. From germline, CDR1 is MGHRA and CDR2 YSYEKL. CDR3 sequence: CASSPTRRGYEQYF. CDR3 bases: TGCGCCAGCAGCCCAACACGGCGCGGCTACGAGCAGTACTTC.

J is TRBJ2-1 and V is TRBV6-5, with TRBD2 matching 10 bases. Germline CDR1 MNHEY, CDR2 SVGAGI. This CDR3 is 15 amino acids long. With V trimmed by 8 bases and J by 8 bases, 12 bases remained unmatched. The CDR3 DNA sequence: TGTGCCAGCTCCTATGACAGCGGGAGGGGCTATGAGCAGTTCTTC. Residues: CASSYDSGRGYEQFF.

The V gene is TRBV7-9, the J gene TRBJ2-7; tentative D call: TRBD1 (6 bases). Germline CDR1 SEHNR, CDR2 FQNEAQ (reference sequence). V lost 5 bases to trimming and J lost 2 bases, with 10 bases between them. The CDR3 extends over 13 amino acids. The CDR3 region is CASSQGTTYEQYF. The CDR3, as DNA: TGTGCCAGCAGCCAAGGGACAACCTACGAGCAGTACTTC.

This clone appeared once. This chain uses TRBV6-5 with TRBJ2-7; 10 positions match TRBD2. Per germline, CDR1 MNHEY and CDR2 SVGAGI. The V gene end was trimmed by 6 bases and the J gene end by 3 bases; junction bases not matched to a gene: 8. The CDR3 extends over 15 amino acids. The CDR3 coding sequence is TGTGCCAGCAGCCGGGGACTAGCGATCGACTACGAGCAGTACTTC. Amino acids: CASSRGLAIDYEQYF.

The J gene is TRBJ2-1, the V gene TRBV29-1; a possible D gene is TRBD2 (5 bases). This CDR3 contains 13 residues. The V gene's germline CDR1 is SQVTM and CDR2 ANQGSEA. Trimming stripped 3 bases from V and 10 bases from J, with 16 bases between. The CDR3 loop is CSVDGLRDDEQFF. The CDR3 coding sequence is TGCAGCGTTGACGGCCTCCGGGATGACGAGCAGTTCTTC.

The table lists this clone with a few counts. The J gene is TRBJ2-3, the V gene TRBV10-2; D possibly corresponds to TRBD1 (5 bases). Germline-derived CDR1 and CDR2 are WSHSY and SAAADI. This CDR3 is 16 amino acids long. Trimming pared 3 bases from V and 1 base from J, leaving 14 bases between. Here the CDR3 DNA reads TGCGCCAGCAGTGACTTCGCAGGGTCGGGCACAGATACGCAGTATTTT. Protein sequence: CASSDFAGSGTDTQYF.

This rearrangement joins TRBV4-3 to TRBJ2-7, with D perhaps TRBD2 (6 bases). This CDR3 region has 12 residues. The germline V and J ends were trimmed by 1 base and 5 bases, with 6 bases remaining between them. The germline V gene has CDR1 LGHNA and CDR2 YSLEER. CDR3 in amino acids: CASSQAGDEQYF. CDR3 sequence (DNA): TGCGCCAGCAGCCAAGCGGGGGACGAGCAGTACTTC.

A few counts support this clone. The chain links TRBV4-3 to TRBJ1-5; D gene ambiguous. The CDR3 has 15 residues. Trimming took off 4 bases at V and 4 bases at J, with 14 bases between the two ends. CDR1 LGHNA and CDR2 YSLEER come from the germline V gene. The chain's CDR3 is CASSPLYESNQPQHF. The CDR3 DNA follows: TGCGCCAGCAGCCCCCTATACGAGAGTAATCAGCCCCAGCATTTT.

V is TRBV19 and J is TRBJ1-1; no reliable D call. The CDR3 consists of 13 residues. V lost 8 bases to trimming and J lost 1 base, with 11 bases between them. The germline V gene encodes CDR1 LNHDA and CDR2 SQIVND (reference sequence). The DNA for the CDR3 is TGTGCCAGTTTTATGTCGGGGAACACTGAAGCTTTCTTT. Amino acid sequence: CASFMSGNTEAFF.

The chain links TRBV29-1 to TRBJ2-3, with TRBD2 matching 8 bases. From germline, CDR1 is SQVTM and CDR2 ANQGSEA. Trimming took 4 bases from V and 3 from J; bases not matched to a gene: 3. The CDR3 consists of 13 residues. CDR3 in DNA: TGCAGCGTTGCCAAGCGGGAGACAGATACGCAGTATTTT. It yields the protein CSVAKRETDTQYF.

This chain connects TRBV7-9 to TRBJ1-6; tentatively, D is TRBD1 (6 bases). The CDR3 totals 17 residues. The germline V gene encodes CDR1 SEHNR and CDR2 FQNEAQ (reference sequence). Trimming shortened V by 5 bases and J by 3 bases, and 17 bases separated the two germline ends. This chain's CDR3 is CASSPKIGTSYNSPLHF. In DNA form, the CDR3 reads TGTGCCAGCAGCCCAAAGATTGGGACAAGCTATAATTCACCCCTCCACTTT.

This clone has just one count. The chain carries TRBV5-1 and TRBJ2-7; 7 bases are shared with TRBD1. V dropped 5 bases and J dropped 2; count of bases not matched to a gene: 7. Germline loops: CDR1 SGHRS, CDR2 YFSETQ. This CDR3 has 14 residues. CDR3 loop: CASSQAQGAYEQYF. DNA for the CDR3: TGCGCCAGCAGTCAAGCCCAGGGGGCCTACGAGCAGTACTTC.

The chain has TRBV19 and TRBJ2-3; 11 bases are a match to TRBD2. Trimming removed 9 bases from V and 6 bases from J; junction bases left unmatched: 14. The CDR3 is 16 amino acids. Germline CDR1 LNHDA, CDR2 SQIVND (reference sequence). For the CDR3, the DNA is TGTGCCAGCAACCCTCGGACTAGCGGGTACGAGGATACGCAGTATTTT. Its translation: CASNPRTSGYEDTQYF.

The chain couples TRBV19 to TRBJ2-7, with 7 bases lining up with TRBD2. The V gene end was trimmed by 6 bases and the J gene end by 5 bases; junction bases not matched to a gene: 7. The germline V gene has CDR1 LNHDA and CDR2 SQIVND (reference sequence). The CDR3 is made up of 13 amino acids. The CDR3 coding sequence is TGTGCCAGTAGCGGGGGAGCGGGGAACGAGCAGTACTTC. It yields the protein CASSGGAGNEQYF.

This clone was counted between two and nine times. The gene calls are TRBV18 and TRBJ2-5, with D possibly being TRBD2 (5 bases). The CDR3 runs 13 residues. Trimming left V 2 bases short and J 2 bases short, with 6 bases between. From germline, CDR1 is KGHSH and CDR2 LQKENI. In DNA, the CDR3 is TGTGCCAGCTCACCAAGGACTCAAGAGACCCAGTACTTC. Protein: CASSPRTQETQYF.

This chain connects TRBV18 to TRBJ2-1, with 8 bases identical to TRBD2. CDR1 and CDR2 (germline): KGHSH, LQKENI. The junction had 7 bases not matched to a gene; V was cut back by 0 bases and J by 9 bases. The CDR3 is 15 residues long. CDR3 nucleotide sequence: TGTGCCAGCTCACCACCGGCCCGGGAGGGAGTTGAGCAGTTCTTC. Its protein product is CASSPPAREGVEQFF.

The V gene is TRBV19, the J gene TRBJ2-7; D is perhaps TRBD1 (5 bases). Germline V gene sequence: CDR1 LNHDA, CDR2 SQIVND (reference sequence). The CDR3 extends over 15 amino acids. The V end was cut by 1 base, the J end by 5 bases, with 15 bases between. The CDR3 protein is CASSIGGSTANEQYF. CDR3 DNA: TGTGCCAGTAGTATAGGGGGATCGACAGCCAACGAGCAGTACTTC.

This sequence joins TRBV30 and TRBJ1-1; D not certain. The germline V and J ends were trimmed by 5 bases and 0 bases, with 10 bases remaining between them. Germline V gene lookup returns CDR1 GTSNPN and CDR2 SVGIG (reference sequence). There are 13 residues in the CDR3. The CDR3 nucleotides read TGTGCCTGGCAGGCACGGATGAACACTGAAGCTTTCTTT. It translates to CAWQARMNTEAFF.

The V gene is TRBV28, the J gene TRBJ1-1; D might be TRBD1 (6 bases). This CDR3 contains 12 residues. Trimming removed 7 bases from V and 3 bases from J, with 9 bases in between. The germline V gene has CDR1 MDHEN and CDR2 SYDVKM. CDR3 nucleotide sequence: TGTGCCAGCATAGAGGGGGACACTGAAGCTTTCTTT. Translation gives CASIEGDTEAFF.

Of note for this clone: The junction does not match germline at one end; this may be a read error. V and J are TRBV7-9 and TRBJ2-2, with TRBD1 identical over 7 bases. CDR3 length equals 17 residues. In germline, CDR1 is SEHNR, CDR2 FQNEAQ (reference sequence). The DNA for the CDR3 is TGTTCCAGCAGCTTAGAGACAACAGGGGCGAACACCGGGGAGCTGTTTTTT. Encoded protein: CSSSLETTGANTGELFF. Full variable domain (missing parts from reference TRBV7-9 and TRBJ2-2): DTGVSQNPRHKITKRGQNVTFRCDPISEHNRLYWYRQTLGQGPEFLTYFQNEAQLEKSRLLSDRFSAERPKGSFSTLEIQRTEQGDSAMYLCSSSLETTGANTGELFFGEGSRLTVL.

V gene TRBV7-2 combines with J gene TRBJ2-3; the D gene is possibly TRBD2 (5 bases). The CDR3 totals 13 residues. Trimming removed 7 bases from V and 5 bases from J, with 13 bases in between. Germline CDR1 reads SGHTA; CDR2 reads FQGNSA. The CDR3 sequence is CASTHEGGDTQYF. The CDR3 DNA follows: TGTGCCAGCACCCACGAGGGCGGAGATACGCAGTATTTT. Together with reference TRBV7-2 and TRBJ2-3, the CDR3 gives the full variable domain: GAGVSQSPSNKVTEKGKDVELRCDPISGHTALYWYRQSLGQGLEFLIYFQGNSAPDKSGLPSDRFSAERTGGSVSTLTIQRTQQEDSAVYLCASTHEGGDTQYFGPGTRLTVL.